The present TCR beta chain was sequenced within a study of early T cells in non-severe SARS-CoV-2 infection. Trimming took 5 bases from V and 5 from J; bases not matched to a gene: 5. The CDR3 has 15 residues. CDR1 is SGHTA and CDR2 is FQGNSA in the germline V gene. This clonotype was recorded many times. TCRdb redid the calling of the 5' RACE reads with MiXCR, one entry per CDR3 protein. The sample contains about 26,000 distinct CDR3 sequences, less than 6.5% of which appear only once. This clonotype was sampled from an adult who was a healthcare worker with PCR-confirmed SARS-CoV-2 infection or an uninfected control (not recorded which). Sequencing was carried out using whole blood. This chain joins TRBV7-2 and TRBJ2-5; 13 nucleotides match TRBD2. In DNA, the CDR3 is TGTGCCAGCAGCCCCTTGGGACTAGCGGGGGAGACCCAGTACTTC. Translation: CASSPLGLAGETQYF.